Listed here are 20 T cell receptor beta chains from one sample, sequenced in a study of cytomegalovirus exposure and HLA in healthy donors. Using immunoSEQ multiplex PCR, the repertoire was profiled, and TCRdb retains in-frame clones only, with some absent. The table lists under 400,000 clones, over 75% of them singletons, with approximately 0.96% in the top ten. Sequenced sample: PBMCs. These TCRs come from a man between 25 and 39 years old in good health and CMV-seronegative.

The chain joins TRBV29-1 to TRBJ1-4; D is unresolved. V gave up 7 bases and J gave up 5 bases, with 14 bases separating them. Germline values: CDR1 SQVTM, CDR2 ANQGSEA. The CDR3 covers 13 residues. The CDR3 DNA reads as TGCAGCGCCACCGGAGACCCGAATGAAAAACTGTTTTTT. Translated: CSATGDPNEKLFF.

The chain links TRBV5-4 to TRBJ2-7; TRBD1 matches at 7 bases. J was trimmed by 0 bases and V by 3 bases; bases with no gene match: 3. Germline CDR1 SGHNT, CDR2 YYREEE (reference sequence). CDR3 length equals 14 residues. CDR3: CASSSGTASYEQYF. For the CDR3, the DNA is TGTGCCAGCAGCTCCGGGACAGCCTCCTACGAGCAGTACTTC. Looking up the rest from reference TRBV5-4 and TRBJ2-7 gives the full variable domain: ETGVTQSPTHLIKTRGQQVTLRCSSQSGHNTVSWYQQALGQGPQFIFQYYREEENGRGNFPPRFSGLQFPNYSSELNVNALELDDSALYLCASSSGTASYEQYFGPGTRLTVT.

The rearrangement links TRBV27 to TRBJ2-7, with D perhaps TRBD1 (6 bases). V was cut by 5 bases and J by 6 bases, with 26 bases left in between. This CDR3 is built from 17 residues. Looked up from germline, CDR1 is MNHEY and CDR2 is SMNVEV (reference sequence). In DNA form, the CDR3 reads TGTGCCAGCAGTCCTTCGATGACAAGGGACATCAAGTCCGAGCAGTACTTC. Protein: CASSPSMTRDIKSEQYF.

This clone was seen just once. The gene calls are TRBV5-1 and TRBJ2-7, with 7 nucleotides matching TRBD2. This CDR3 is built from 14 residues. Germline CDR1 and CDR2: SGHRS and YFSETQ. J was trimmed by 0 bases and V by 5 bases; bases with no gene match: 5. The CDR3 DNA reads TGCGCCAGCAGTTTTGCGGGGGACTCCTACGAGCAGTACTTC. It is translated as CASSFAGDSYEQYF.

The chain joins TRBV19 to TRBJ2-3, with 12 bases lining up with TRBD2. CDR1 is LNHDA, CDR2 SQIVND, per germline (reference sequence). After removal of 6 bases from V and 5 bases from J, the junction contained 6 bases not matched to a gene. CDR3 length equals 15 residues. CDR3 loop: CASSSSGGAKDTQYF. DNA of the CDR3: TGTGCCAGTAGCTCTAGCGGGGGGGCCAAAGATACGCAGTATTTT.

The V and J genes are TRBV19 and TRBJ1-2, with 9 bases matching TRBD1. The J segment lost 2 bases and the V segment lost 6 bases, leaving 10 bases of the junction unmatched. The CDR3 is made up of 16 amino acids. Germline V gives CDR1 LNHDA, CDR2 SQIVND (reference sequence). The CDR3 bases are TGTGCCAGTAGCCTCGTAACCGGGACAGGGAACTATGGCTACACCTTC. The encoded protein is CASSLVTGTGNYGYTF.

The CDR3 nucleotides are TGTGCCAGCTCGTGGGTGACAGGGAACTATGGCTACACCTTC. This gives the protein CASSWVTGNYGYTF. The chain uses TRBV2 and TRBJ1-2; 7 bases fit TRBD1. Germline loops: CDR1 SNHLY, CDR2 FYNNEI. CDR3 size: 14 residues. The V gene end was trimmed by 8 bases and the J gene end by 2 bases; junction bases not matched to a gene: 8.

The genes are TRBV7-6 and TRBJ2-1; 9 bases line up with TRBD1. The ends lost 5 bases at V and 1 base at J; junction bases unmatched: 3. Germline CDR1 and CDR2: SGHVS and FNYEAQ. The CDR3 extends over 15 amino acids. The CDR3 bases are TGTGCCAGCAGCGGTGACAGGGGGTCCTACAATGAGCAGTTCTTC. It encodes CASSGDRGSYNEQFF.

This clone appeared a single time. The rearrangement joins TRBV7-9 to TRBJ1-5; D is ambiguous. V lost 5 bases to trimming and J lost 12 bases, with 14 bases between them. The CDR3 contains 12 residues. The germline gives CDR1 SEHNR, CDR2 FQNEAQ (reference sequence). CDR3 DNA: TGTGCCAGCAGCCTTCCTGGGGAGTTCCAGCATTTT. Protein sequence: CASSLPGEFQHF. The complete variable domain, with remaining parts taken from reference TRBV7-9 and TRBJ1-5, reads DTGVSQNPRHKITKRGQNVTFRCDPISEHNRLYWYRQTLGQGPEFLTYFQNEAQLEKSRLLSDRFSAERPKGSFSTLEIQRTEQGDSAMYLCASSLPGEFQHFGDGTRLSIL.

This clone was counted only a few times. V and J are TRBV18 and TRBJ1-2; D might be TRBD1 (6 bases). Trimming removed 3 bases at V and 3 bases at J, with 11 bases between. The CDR3 spans 14 residues. CDR1 is KGHSH and CDR2 is LQKENI in the germline V gene. The CDR3 coding sequence is TGTGCCAGCTCACCCACAGGGAGTGACTATGGCTACACCTTC. This encodes CASSPTGSDYGYTF.

This clone was observed once. The V and J genes are TRBV10-1 and TRBJ1-2; TRBD1 might be the D (5 bases). Germline V gene data show CDR1 as WNHNN and CDR2 as SYGVQD (reference sequence). V gave up 0 bases and J gave up 5 bases, with 10 bases separating them. The CDR3 contains 14 residues. The CDR3: CASSESNRQYGYTF. The CDR3 nucleotides read TGCGCCAGCAGTGAGTCGAACAGGCAGTATGGCTACACCTTC.

The chain uses TRBV14 and TRBJ1-4, with D perhaps matching TRBD1 (5 bases). Germline V gene sequence: CDR1 SGHDN, CDR2 FVKESK. The germline V and J ends were trimmed by 8 bases and 7 bases, with 23 bases remaining between them. This CDR3 has 16 residues. In DNA form, the CDR3 reads TGTGCCAGCTTACGGCGTGGATCAAACAGGTCTGAAAAACTGTTTTTT. Protein sequence: CASLRRGSNRSEKLFF.

This chain links TRBV5-8 with TRBJ1-2; D unresolved. Germline values: CDR1 SGHTS, CDR2 YDEGEE. V was cut by 4 bases and J by 1 base, with 8 bases left in between. The length of the CDR3 is 13 residues. The CDR3 DNA follows: TGTGCCAGCAGCCCGGGGTATAACTATGGCTACACCTTC. Its protein is CASSPGYNYGYTF.

This chain uses TRBV5-1 with TRBJ1-1; D is unclear. V dropped 1 base and J dropped 4 bases, with 14 bases sitting between them. The germline CDR1 and CDR2 sequences are SGHRS and YFSETQ. This CDR3 spans 15 amino acids. CDR3 sequence: CASSLPAGGSTEAFF. For the CDR3, the DNA is TGCGCCAGCAGCTTGCCGGCAGGCGGGAGCACTGAAGCTTTCTTT.

The gene calls are TRBV15 and TRBJ2-5, with D unclear. The CDR3 extends over 15 amino acids. With 1 base removed from V and 4 bases from J, the gap between germline ends came to 13 bases. CDR1 and CDR2 (germline): LNHNV, YYDKDF (reference sequence). The CDR3 here is CATSRVNGLGETQYF. CDR3 DNA sequence: TGTGCCACCAGCAGAGTAAATGGGCTTGGAGAGACCCAGTACTTC.

The V and J genes are TRBV4-2 and TRBJ2-2; 7 nucleotides match TRBD1. The CDR3 contains 14 residues. Unmatched junction bases numbered 0, after V lost 1 base and J lost 4 bases. CDR1 and CDR2 (germline): LGHNA, YNFKEQ. The CDR3 DNA follows: TGTGCCAGCAGCCAAGGGGACAGCACCGGGGAGCTGTTTTTT. It codes for CASSQGDSTGELFF.

The V gene is TRBV11-2, the J gene TRBJ2-7, with 11 positions matching TRBD1. Germline V gene data show CDR1 as SGHAT and CDR2 as FQNNGV. This CDR3 is built from 16 residues. Trimming took 1 base from V and 3 from J; bases not matched to a gene: 5. CDR3 nucleotides: TGTGCCAGCAGCTTAGGGCCGGGACAGGGGGGCTACGAGCAGTACTTC. Protein sequence: CASSLGPGQGGYEQYF.

This clone was observed a few times. The DNA for the CDR3 is TGTGCCAGCAGCCCCGGACAGGGGAGGGGCACATATGGCTACACCTTC. Translation gives CASSPGQGRGTYGYTF. The V gene is TRBV7-8, the J gene TRBJ1-2; 9 bases map to TRBD1. The CDR3 contains 16 residues. J lost 5 bases, V lost 5 bases, and 12 bases had no gene match. Germline V lookup: CDR1 SGHVS, CDR2 FQNEAQ.

Worth noting for this clone: This same CDR3 is encoded by further DNA sequences in the sample. The V and J genes are TRBV18 and TRBJ1-2; 8 nucleotides align to TRBD1. CDR1 is KGHSH and CDR2 is LQKENI in the germline V gene. The CDR3 runs 14 residues. V shed 3 bases, J shed 5 bases, and the junction held 5 bases outside the gene matches. The CDR3 DNA sequence: TGTGCCAGCTCACCGGACAGGGCTGGATATGGCTACACCTTC. Translated: CASSPDRAGYGYTF.

The chain carries TRBV19 and TRBJ2-7; tentatively, D is TRBD2 (5 bases). CDR3 length: 16 residues. Trimming left V 3 bases short and J 2 bases short, with 17 bases between. Looked up from germline, CDR1 is LNHDA and CDR2 is SQIVND (reference sequence). The DNA of the CDR3 is TGTGCCAGTAGTATTGGAGGAATAGAGGGTCCCTACGAGCAGTACTTC. Translating gives CASSIGGIEGPYEQYF. The whole variable domain, remainder taken from reference TRBV19 and TRBJ2-7, is DGGITQSPKYLFRKEGQNVTLSCEQNLNHDAMYWYRQDPGQGLRLIYYSQIVNDFQKGDIAEGYSVSREKKESFPLTVTSAQKNPTAFYLCASSIGGIEGPYEQYFGPGTRLTVT.